One and the same sample provided the 20 T cell receptor beta chains below, sequenced in a study of blood T cell repertoires in COVID-19. Generated by immunoSEQ multiplex PCR, the TCRdb table keeps only in-frame clones and is missing some. Of roughly 290,000 clones listed, roughly 80% are singletons. The specimen was peripheral blood. Receptors originate from a woman aged 45-65 years with active or convalescent COVID-19.

A single count supports this clone. This chain links TRBV9 with TRBJ2-1; D call uncertain. The CDR3 is 14 amino acids. V was trimmed by 4 bases and J by 4 bases, leaving 12 bases between them. Germline V gives CDR1 SGDLS, CDR2 YYNGEE. The CDR3 coding sequence is TGTGCCAGCAGCCCGAGTGGGCTATACAATGAGCAGTTCTTC. This encodes CASSPSGLYNEQFF. Combining the CDR3 with reference TRBV9 and TRBJ2-1 gives the whole variable domain DSGVTQTPKHLITATGQRVTLRCSPRSGDLSVYWYQQSLDQGLQFLIQYYNGEERAKGNILERFSAQQFPDLHSELNLSSLELGDSALYFCASSPSGLYNEQFFGPGTRLTVL.

This chain's CDR3 is CASRDRTGRFVNQPQHF. CDR3 nucleotide sequence: TGTGCCAGTAGAGACCGGACAGGGCGTTTTGTCAATCAGCCCCAGCATTTT. The chain joins TRBV19 to TRBJ1-5; TRBD1 aligns across 8 bases. With V trimmed by 6 bases and J by 3 bases, 13 bases remained unmatched. Germline-derived CDR1 and CDR2 are LNHDA and SQIVND (reference sequence). The CDR3 contains 17 residues.

This chain joins TRBV25-1 and TRBJ2-7; D is ambiguous. CDR1 and CDR2 (germline): MGHDK, SYGVNS. This CDR3 is built from 12 residues. Trimming cost V 3 bases and J 6 bases, with 9 bases left between them. CDR3 protein: CASSDPGREQYF. The CDR3 DNA follows: TGTGCCAGCAGTGATCCCGGTCGCGAGCAGTACTTC.

This chain joins TRBV5-1 and TRBJ2-5; the D is unclear. V was trimmed by 1 base and J by 4 bases, leaving 17 bases between them. This CDR3 region has 16 residues. CDR1 and CDR2 (germline): SGHRS, YFSETQ. DNA of the CDR3: TGCGCCAGCAGCTTGCTTCCAAGCGAGCCTAGAGAGACCCAGTACTTC. Translating it yields CASSLLPSEPRETQYF.

This rearrangement joins TRBV28 to TRBJ2-7; possibly TRBD1 for D (7 bases). The germline V gene encodes CDR1 MDHEN and CDR2 SYDVKM. With 6 bases removed from V and 3 bases from J, the gap between germline ends came to 15 bases. The CDR3 extends over 14 amino acids. The CDR3 DNA sequence: TGTGCCAGCAGGATACAGGGGACTGTCTACGAGCAGTACTTC. It yields the protein CASRIQGTVYEQYF. The variable domain in full, completed from reference TRBV28 and TRBJ2-7, reads DVKVTQSSRYLVKRTGEKVFLECVQDMDHENMFWYRQDPGLGLRLIYFSYDVKMKEKGDIPEGYSVSREKKERFSLILESASTNQTSMYLCASRIQGTVYEQYFGPGTRLTVT.

The V and J genes are TRBV10-3 and TRBJ2-7, with TRBD1 identical over 11 bases. This CDR3 has 16 residues. J lost 4 bases, V lost 2 bases, and 7 bases had no gene match. Germline CDR1 ENHRY, CDR2 SYGVKD. The CDR3 protein is CAISEPGTGGGYEQYF. The CDR3 DNA reads TGTGCCATCAGTGAGCCGGGGACAGGGGGAGGGTACGAGCAGTACTTC.

This rearrangement joins TRBV30 to TRBJ2-5; D possibly corresponds to TRBD1 (6 bases). V shed 1 base and J shed 2 bases, with 11 bases lying between them. The CDR3 consists of 14 residues. Germline V gives CDR1 GTSNPN, CDR2 SVGIG (reference sequence). This CDR3 is CAWSAGTPQETQYF. In DNA form, the CDR3 reads TGTGCCTGGAGTGCTGGGACACCTCAAGAGACCCAGTACTTC.

A remark on this clone: Within the sample, other DNA sequences also encode this same CDR3. The CDR3 here is CASSPGQGYIYGYTF. CDR3 nucleotide sequence: TGTGCCAGCAGCCCCGGCCAGGGGTATATCTATGGCTACACCTTC. This sequence joins TRBV7-9 and TRBJ1-2; possibly TRBD1 for D (6 bases). V dropped 5 bases and J dropped 4 bases, with 17 bases sitting between them. The CDR3 consists of 15 residues. Looked up from germline, CDR1 is SEHNR and CDR2 is FQNEAQ (reference sequence).

The V call is TRBV12-5, the J call TRBJ2-3; the match to TRBD1 covers 7 bases. This CDR3 region has 18 residues. Trimming cost V 2 bases and J 5 bases; bases outside gene matches: 16. Germline CDR1 reads LGHNT; CDR2 reads FRNRAP. CDR3 bases: TGTGCTAGTGGTTTGCGAACAGGGGCCGACTCAAGTAGAGATACGCAGTATTTT. Amino acid sequence: CASGLRTGADSSRDTQYF.

The J gene is TRBJ1-2, the V gene TRBV27; no clear D. Trimming removed 1 base from V and 7 bases from J, with 10 bases in between. The length of the CDR3 is 13 residues. Per germline, CDR1 MNHEY and CDR2 SMNVEV (reference sequence). DNA of the CDR3: TGTGCCAGCAGTTTATTTCCCCGAGCTGGCTACACCTTC. Its translation: CASSLFPRAGYTF.

The chain joins TRBV5-1 to TRBJ2-2, with D perhaps matching TRBD1 (5 bases). Trimming took 4 bases from V and 1 from J, leaving 14 bases between them. The CDR3 length is 16 residues. Germline lookup yields CDR1 SGHRS and CDR2 YFSETQ. CDR3 in DNA: TGCGCCAGCAGCCCCGGACACGGATTGAACACCGGGGAGCTGTTTTTT. Protein sequence: CASSPGHGLNTGELFF.

The rearrangement joins TRBV5-1 to TRBJ2-1, with TRBD1 identical over 7 bases. The CDR3 has 17 residues. Germline assignment: CDR1 SGHRS and CDR2 YFSETQ. V trimming: 4 bases; J trimming: 10 bases; junction bases outside the gene matches: 20. DNA of the CDR3: TGCGCCAGCAGCGCTACCTCCCAAGTAACAGGGGTGGGCGAGCAGTTCTTC. Translation gives CASSATSQVTGVGEQFF.

The chain joins TRBV19 to TRBJ1-1, with D maybe TRBD1 (5 bases). This CDR3 has 11 residues. V lost 11 bases to trimming and J lost 5 bases, with 12 bases between them. Germline loops: CDR1 LNHDA, CDR2 SQIVND (reference sequence). The CDR3 reads CASGLVTEAFF. CDR3 in DNA: TGTGCCTCAGGGCTGGTGACTGAAGCTTTCTTT. Complete variable domain (other parts from reference TRBV19 and TRBJ1-1): DGGITQSPKYLFRKEGQNVTLSCEQNLNHDAMYWYRQDPGQGLRLIYYSQIVNDFQKGDIAEGYSVSREKKESFPLTVTSAQKNPTAFYLCASGLVTEAFFGQGTRLTVV.

This chain joins TRBV7-2 and TRBJ1-1, with D tentatively TRBD1 (5 bases). V lost 2 bases to trimming and J lost 8 bases, with 12 bases between them. This CDR3 is built from 13 residues. Germline V CDR1 and CDR2: SGHTA, FQGNSA. CDR3 nucleotide sequence: TGTGCCAGCAGCTTACCTATATACAGGGAAGCTTTCTTT. Translation: CASSLPIYREAFF.

The CDR3 sequence: CASSPRSDSRTDTQYF. CDR3 DNA: TGTGCCAGCTCACCACGCAGCGACTCCCGCACAGATACGCAGTATTTT. V gene TRBV18 combines with J gene TRBJ2-3; no definite D call. The germline V and J ends were trimmed by 1 base and 1 base, with 12 bases remaining between them. CDR1 KGHSH and CDR2 LQKENI come from the germline V gene. The CDR3 is 16 amino acids.

This chain links TRBV5-4 with TRBJ2-5, with D possibly TRBD2 on 6 matching bases. Trimming shortened V by 0 bases and J by 5 bases, and 17 bases separated the two germline ends. The CDR3 loop spans 16 amino acids. Germline V gene lookup returns CDR1 SGHNT and CDR2 YYREEE (reference sequence). In nucleotides, the CDR3 is TGTGCCAGCAGCTTGGAGCGGGTGGGGATGGGGGAGACCCAGTACTTC. This encodes CASSLERVGMGETQYF.

The chain links TRBV10-2 to TRBJ1-1; no definite D call. CDR1 is WSHSY and CDR2 is SAAADI in the germline V gene. Trimming removed 7 bases from V and 0 bases from J, with 12 bases in between. The CDR3 sequence is 14 residues long. The CDR3 nucleotides are TGCGCCAGCAATGGACGCGGGGTGAACACTGAAGCTTTCTTT. Its protein is CASNGRGVNTEAFF.

This clone was seen just once. The chain is built from TRBV28 and TRBJ1-1; 9 bases match TRBD1. Germline CDR1 reads MDHEN; CDR2 reads SYDVKM. The CDR3 contains 18 residues. J was trimmed by 2 bases and V by 3 bases; bases with no gene match: 13. CDR3 region: CASSFNPLEDRGNTEAFF. CDR3 nucleotides: TGTGCCAGCAGTTTTAACCCGTTAGAGGACAGGGGAAACACTGAAGCTTTCTTT.

J is TRBJ2-2 and V is TRBV6-5; no definite D call. The germline gives CDR1 MNHEY, CDR2 SVGAGI. The CDR3 runs to 14 residues. V lost 6 bases and J 2 bases, leaving 10 bases between the germline ends. CDR3 region: CASSAISNTGELFF. Here the CDR3 DNA reads TGTGCCAGCAGCGCTATCTCAAACACCGGGGAGCTGTTTTTT.

This clone showed up just once. This chain connects TRBV9 to TRBJ2-1, with 11 bases identical to TRBD2. Germline trimming cut 2 bases from V and 4 bases from J; bases unmatched to any gene: 5. Germline CDR1 and CDR2: SGDLS and YYNGEE. CDR3 length: 16 amino acids. The chain's CDR3 is CASSVPGTSGYNEQFF. DNA of the CDR3: TGTGCCAGCAGCGTCCCCGGGACTAGCGGATACAATGAGCAGTTCTTC.